This TCR beta chain stems from a study of blood T cell repertoires in COVID-19. Background on the study: T cells, B-cell-depleted T cells, or PBMCs supplied cDNA or gDNA.

This CDR3 is built from 14 residues. Between the trimmed V and J ends, which lost 4 bases and 3 bases, there was a span of 13 bases. The germline V gene encodes CDR1 SNHLY and CDR2 FYNNEI. The assay was immunoSEQ multiplex PCR, and TCRdb's table has in-frame clones only and misses some. This sample carries 170,000 or so clones, more than 75% of them seen once, and the ten largest clones take approximately 6.6%. The table lists this clone with a count of one. The participants were between about 18 and 89 years old and came from about two dozen US areas. The sample was PBMCs or T cells enriched from blood (not recorded which). The sequence derives from a woman in her forties or fifties who had recovered from COVID-19. The genes are TRBV2 and TRBJ2-7, with D tentatively TRBD1 (6 bases). CDR3 residues: CASSGRQDIYEQYF. The DNA for the CDR3 is TGTGCCAGCAGTGGACGACAGGATATCTACGAGCAGTACTTC.